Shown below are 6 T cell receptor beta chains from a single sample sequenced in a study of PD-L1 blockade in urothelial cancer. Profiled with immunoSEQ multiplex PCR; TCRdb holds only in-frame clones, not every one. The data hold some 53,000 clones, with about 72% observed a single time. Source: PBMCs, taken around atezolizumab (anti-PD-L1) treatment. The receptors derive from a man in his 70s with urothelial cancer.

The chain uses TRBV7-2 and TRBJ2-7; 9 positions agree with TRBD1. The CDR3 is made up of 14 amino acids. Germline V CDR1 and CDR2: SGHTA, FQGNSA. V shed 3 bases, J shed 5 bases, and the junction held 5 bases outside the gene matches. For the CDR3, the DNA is TGTGCCAGCAGCTTCTATGGGACAGGGAACGAGCAGTACTTC. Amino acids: CASSFYGTGNEQYF.

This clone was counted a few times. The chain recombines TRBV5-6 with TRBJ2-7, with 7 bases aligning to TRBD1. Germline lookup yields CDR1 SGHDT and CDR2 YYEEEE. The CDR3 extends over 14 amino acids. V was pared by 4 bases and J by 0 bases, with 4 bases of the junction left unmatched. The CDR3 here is CASSRQGISYEQYF. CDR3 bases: TGTGCCAGCAGCCGACAGGGTATCTCCTACGAGCAGTACTTC.

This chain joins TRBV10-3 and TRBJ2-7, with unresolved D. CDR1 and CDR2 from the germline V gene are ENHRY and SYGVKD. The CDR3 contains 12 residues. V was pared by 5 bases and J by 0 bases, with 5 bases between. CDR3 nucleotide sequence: TGTGCCATCAGTTTCAGCTCCTACGAGCAGTACTTC. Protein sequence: CAISFSSYEQYF.

This CDR3 is CASSPQGSPLNTIYF. The CDR3 region has the DNA TGTGCCAGCAGCCCACAGGGCTCCCCACTAAACACCATATATTTT. This chain connects TRBV9 to TRBJ1-3; TRBD1 might be the D (6 bases). V lost 4 bases, J lost 6 bases, and 17 bases lay in between. The CDR3 extends over 15 amino acids. The germline CDR1 and CDR2 sequences are SGDLS and YYNGEE.

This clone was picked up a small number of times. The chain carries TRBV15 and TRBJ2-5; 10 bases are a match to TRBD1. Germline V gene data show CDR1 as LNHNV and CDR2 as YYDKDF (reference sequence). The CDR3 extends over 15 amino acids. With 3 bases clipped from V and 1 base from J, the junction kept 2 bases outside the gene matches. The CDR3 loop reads CATSRGQGFQETQYF. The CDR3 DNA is TGTGCCACCAGCAGGGGACAGGGGTTCCAAGAGACCCAGTACTTC.

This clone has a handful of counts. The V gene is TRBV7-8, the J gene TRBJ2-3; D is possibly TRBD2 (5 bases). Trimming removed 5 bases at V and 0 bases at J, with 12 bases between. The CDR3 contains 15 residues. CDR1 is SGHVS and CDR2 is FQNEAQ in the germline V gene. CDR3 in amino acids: CASSLAGGSTDTQYF. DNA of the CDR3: TGTGCCAGCAGCCTGGCAGGAGGTAGCACAGATACGCAGTATTTT.